Presented here are 32 T cell receptor beta chains from one specimen sequenced in a study of shared clonotypes between healthy human individuals. The assay was immunoSEQ multiplex PCR, and TCRdb's table has in-frame clones only and misses some. This sample has fewer than 1.6 million clones, with roughly 98.5% found just once. The sequenced sample consisted of naive CD4+ T cells sorted from blood. Subset in this sample: CD45RA+ positively selected. These receptors were collected from a man between 25 and 39 years old in good health.

In this sample, this clone turned up once. The J gene is TRBJ1-5, the V gene TRBV7-2; 8 positions agree with TRBD1. In germline, CDR1 is SGHTA, CDR2 FQGNSA. The CDR3 totals 13 residues. Trimming removed 5 bases from V and 6 bases from J; junction bases left unmatched: 3. For the CDR3, the DNA is TGTGCCAGCAGCGCGCAGGGGGCTCAGCCCCAGCATTTT. It translates to CASSAQGAQPQHF.

Comment on this clone: Other DNA sequences in the sample encode the same CDR3. The V gene is TRBV5-1, the J gene TRBJ2-2; tentatively, D is TRBD2 (5 bases). The CDR3 extends over 14 amino acids. Germline CDR1 is SGHRS and CDR2 is YFSETQ. V shed 0 bases and J shed 2 bases, with 5 bases lying between them. The CDR3 protein is CASSLGTNTGELFF. In DNA, the CDR3 is TGCGCCAGCAGCTTGGGGACTAACACCGGGGAGCTGTTTTTT.

The chain combines TRBV7-2 with TRBJ2-7; D may be TRBD2 (6 bases). CDR3 size: 16 residues. CDR1 and CDR2 from the germline V gene are SGHTA and FQGNSA. Trimming pared 2 bases from V and 5 bases from J, leaving 19 bases between. Here the CDR3 reads CASSLISRVGGNEQYF. CDR3 nucleotide sequence: TGTGCCAGCAGCTTAATAAGCAGGGTCGGAGGGAACGAGCAGTACTTC. The full variable domain, in which reference TRBV7-2 and TRBJ2-7 provide the parts outside the CDR3, is GAGVSQSPSNKVTEKGKDVELRCDPISGHTALYWYRQSLGQGLEFLIYFQGNSAPDKSGLPSDRFSAERTGGSVSTLTIQRTQQEDSAVYLCASSLISRVGGNEQYFGPGTRLTVT.

The chain has TRBV2 and TRBJ2-7; a weak D match, TRBD2 (5 bases). The CDR3 is 11 amino acids. With 6 bases removed from V and 7 bases from J, the gap between germline ends came to 10 bases. Germline loops: CDR1 SNHLY, CDR2 FYNNEI. The CDR3 nucleotides read TGTGCCAGCAGACTAGTAGCGGAGCAGTACTTC. Translation gives CASRLVAEQYF.

This chain connects TRBV18 to TRBJ1-5; TRBD1 aligns across 7 bases. Per the germline V gene, CDR1 is KGHSH and CDR2 is LQKENI. Unmatched junction bases numbered 2, after V lost 5 bases and J lost 1 base. The CDR3 is 14 residues long. The CDR3 DNA follows: TGTGCCAGCTCATCCAGGGGGAGCAATCAGCCCCAGCATTTT. Amino acid sequence: CASSSRGSNQPQHF. The full variable domain, completed using reference TRBV18 and TRBJ1-5, is NAGVMQNPRHLVRRRGQEARLRCSPMKGHSHVYWYRQLPEEGLKFMVYLQKENIIDESGMPKERFSAEFPKEGPSILRIQQVVRGDSAAYFCASSSRGSNQPQHFGDGTRLSIL.

CDR3 sequence: CASSLLGRALYEQYF. The DNA of the CDR3 is TGTGCCAGCAGTTTGCTCGGGAGGGCCCTCTACGAGCAGTACTTC. The chain couples TRBV28 to TRBJ2-7, with 8 bases identical to TRBD2. The CDR3 extends over 15 amino acids. V dropped 3 bases and J dropped 3; count of bases not matched to a gene: 7. CDR1 and CDR2 (germline): MDHEN, SYDVKM. The full variable domain, completed using reference TRBV28 and TRBJ2-7, is DVKVTQSSRYLVKRTGEKVFLECVQDMDHENMFWYRQDPGLGLRLIYFSYDVKMKEKGDIPEGYSVSREKKERFSLILESASTNQTSMYLCASSLLGRALYEQYFGPGTRLTVT.

The chain uses TRBV30 and TRBJ2-2; D not resolved. CDR1 and CDR2 from the germline V gene are GTSNPN and SVGIG (reference sequence). V lost 0 bases, J lost 4 bases, and 6 bases lay in between. The CDR3 length is 13 residues. DNA of the CDR3: TGTGCCTGGAGTGTCTCAATCACCGGGGAGCTGTTTTTT. Protein sequence: CAWSVSITGELFF.

The chain is built from TRBV18 and TRBJ2-1; D is uncertain. The germline gives CDR1 KGHSH, CDR2 LQKENI. Trimming left V 6 bases short and J 7 bases short, with 22 bases between. The CDR3 loop spans 16 amino acids. The CDR3: CASSTPGLVLRNEQFF. DNA for the CDR3: TGTGCCAGCTCGACCCCAGGCTTGGTTTTGAGGAATGAGCAGTTCTTC.

The chain uses TRBV5-4 and TRBJ2-3, with D uncertain. V dropped 4 bases and J dropped 0 bases, with 9 bases sitting between them. This CDR3 is built from 14 residues. CDR1 and CDR2 from the germline V gene are SGHNT and YYREEE (reference sequence). This CDR3 is CASSLPVSTDTQYF. The CDR3 nucleotides read TGTGCCAGCAGCCTCCCCGTTAGCACAGATACGCAGTATTTT.

V usage is TRBV7-9 and J usage is TRBJ2-5; tentative D call: TRBD1 (6 bases). V dropped 3 bases and J dropped 4 bases, with 12 bases sitting between them. In germline, CDR1 is SEHNR, CDR2 FQNEAQ (reference sequence). The CDR3 sequence is 14 residues long. The CDR3 here is CASSFTGLAETQYF. CDR3 nucleotide sequence: TGTGCCAGCAGCTTCACAGGGTTGGCAGAGACCCAGTACTTC.

A word on this clone: This sample includes further DNA sequences coding for the same CDR3. The rearrangement links TRBV6-5 to TRBJ2-7; 7 bases are a match to TRBD1. The CDR3 consists of 14 residues. After removal of 6 bases from V and 1 base from J, the junction contained 6 bases not matched to a gene. The germline CDR1 and CDR2 sequences are MNHEY and SVGAGI. In nucleotides, the CDR3 is TGTGCCAGCAGCCCCGGGACAGCTTCCTACGAGCAGTACTTC. Translating it yields CASSPGTASYEQYF.

CDR3 sequence (DNA): TGTGCCAGGGTCACAGGGCCCTCGAACCACGAGCAGTACTTC. Protein product: CARVTGPSNHEQYF. The chain links TRBV28 to TRBJ2-7, with D possibly matching TRBD1 (6 bases). This CDR3 region has 14 residues. Trimming removed 9 bases at V and 5 bases at J, with 20 bases between. Germline assignment: CDR1 MDHEN and CDR2 SYDVKM. The variable domain in full, completed from reference TRBV28 and TRBJ2-7, reads DVKVTQSSRYLVKRTGEKVFLECVQDMDHENMFWYRQDPGLGLRLIYFSYDVKMKEKGDIPEGYSVSREKKERFSLILESASTNQTSMYLCARVTGPSNHEQYFGPGTRLTVT.

This rearrangement joins TRBV18 to TRBJ1-1; weak D call: TRBD1 (6 bases). This CDR3 comprises 13 residues. Trimming removed 9 bases at V and 3 bases at J, with 14 bases between. CDR1 KGHSH and CDR2 LQKENI come from the germline V gene. DNA of the CDR3: TGTGCCAGTATCCAGGGGCTGGACACTGAAGCTTTCTTT. This translates into CASIQGLDTEAFF.

The rearrangement links TRBV5-1 to TRBJ2-1; D may be TRBD2 (6 bases). The V end lost 3 bases, the J end lost 0 bases, and 13 bases lay between the germline ends. The CDR3 length is 16 residues. The germline gives CDR1 SGHRS, CDR2 YFSETQ. The CDR3 spells CASSSLAVNSYNEQFF. The CDR3 DNA reads as TGCGCCAGCAGCTCCTTAGCGGTTAACTCCTACAATGAGCAGTTCTTC.

The chain uses TRBV18 and TRBJ2-7; a weak D match, TRBD2 (5 bases). This CDR3 comprises 15 residues. The V gene's germline CDR1 is KGHSH and CDR2 LQKENI. Trimming took off 2 bases at V and 6 bases at J, with 17 bases between the two ends. Here the CDR3 reads CASSPSGSSLGEQYF. The CDR3 bases are TGTGCCAGCTCACCATCGGGAAGCTCTTTGGGCGAGCAGTACTTC. The whole variable domain, remainder taken from reference TRBV18 and TRBJ2-7, is NAGVMQNPRHLVRRRGQEARLRCSPMKGHSHVYWYRQLPEEGLKFMVYLQKENIIDESGMPKERFSAEFPKEGPSILRIQQVVRGDSAAYFCASSPSGSSLGEQYFGPGTRLTVT.

Only one count was recorded for this clone. The chain is built from TRBV4-1 and TRBJ2-7; D call uncertain. The V gene lost 2 bases and the J gene lost 0 bases, with 8 bases spanning the gap. The CDR3 is 14 amino acids. In germline, CDR1 is MGHRA, CDR2 YSYEKL. Here the CDR3 reads CASSQRSTSYEQYF. CDR3 coding DNA: TGCGCCAGCAGCCAACGCAGTACCTCCTACGAGCAGTACTTC.

J is TRBJ1-5 and V is TRBV2; the D gene is possibly TRBD1 (6 bases). The CDR3 sequence is 15 residues long. V was pared by 6 bases and J by 4 bases, with 16 bases between. Germline CDR1 is SNHLY and CDR2 is FYNNEI. In DNA form, the CDR3 reads TGTGCCAGCAGGGAACATCGGACAGCAAATCAGCCCCAGCATTTT. Amino acids: CASREHRTANQPQHF.

The J gene is TRBJ2-7, the V gene TRBV9, with 12 bases identical to TRBD2. Germline V lookup: CDR1 SGDLS, CDR2 YYNGEE. V gave up 0 bases and J gave up 2 bases; unmatched junction bases: 3. This CDR3 has 16 amino acids. The CDR3 loop reads CASSVGPSGRAYEQYF. The CDR3 bases are TGTGCCAGCAGCGTAGGCCCTAGCGGGAGGGCCTACGAGCAGTACTTC.

The CDR3 DNA is TGTGCCAGCTCCCGACGCCGCGGACAGGGTGGGGTAGATCAGCCCCAGCATTTT. Protein sequence: CASSRRRGQGGVDQPQHF. J is TRBJ1-5 and V is TRBV18, with TRBD1 matching 8 bases. From germline, CDR1 is KGHSH and CDR2 LQKENI. The V gene end was trimmed by 6 bases and the J gene end by 5 bases; junction bases not matched to a gene: 18. CDR3 length: 18 amino acids.

V and J are TRBV27 and TRBJ1-3; D unclear. Between the trimmed V and J ends, which lost 6 bases and 0 bases, there was a span of 15 bases. This CDR3 is built from 16 residues. Germline V CDR1 and CDR2: MNHEY, SMNVEV (reference sequence). The CDR3 is CASSDYGPGSGNTIYF. CDR3 coding DNA: TGTGCCAGCAGCGACTACGGACCGGGCTCTGGAAACACCATATATTTT.

The chain uses TRBV27 and TRBJ2-1; D uncertain. V dropped 3 bases and J dropped 0 bases, with 6 bases sitting between them. Germline V CDR1 and CDR2: MNHEY, SMNVEV (reference sequence). The CDR3 runs to 14 residues. The CDR3 loop is CASSFTDSYNEQFF. The CDR3 coding sequence is TGTGCCAGCAGTTTTACAGACTCCTACAATGAGCAGTTCTTC.

This clone was picked up one time. CDR3 DNA sequence: TGTGCCAGCAGCCTAAGAGGACAGGGAGGACAGCCCCAGCATTTT. Its translation: CASSLRGQGGQPQHF. The chain employs TRBV7-2 and TRBJ1-5, with TRBD1 identical over 8 bases. V was clipped by 5 bases and J by 7 bases; unmatched bases: 10. The length of the CDR3 is 15 residues. CDR1 is SGHTA, CDR2 FQGNSA, per germline.

The V gene is TRBV25-1, the J gene TRBJ2-2; D is possibly TRBD1 (6 bases). CDR3 size: 14 residues. V gave up 4 bases and J gave up 6 bases, with 12 bases separating them. Germline CDR1 MGHDK, CDR2 SYGVNS. CDR3 nucleotide sequence: TGTGCCAGCAGTGCGTACAGGGTCTCCGGGGAGCTGTTTTTT. Translated, it gives CASSAYRVSGELFF.

The gene calls are TRBV5-5 and TRBJ2-7; the match to TRBD1 covers 7 bases. The CDR3 has 17 amino acids. Germline CDR1 SGHKS, CDR2 YYEKEE (reference sequence). The J segment lost 2 bases and the V segment lost 0 bases, leaving 11 bases of the junction unmatched. Here the CDR3 reads CASSLGPPGQPAYEQYF. The CDR3 DNA is TGTGCCAGCAGCTTGGGACCTCCGGGACAGCCGGCCTACGAGCAGTACTTC.

This chain links TRBV2 with TRBJ2-1, with 7 bases identical to TRBD2. V was pared by 4 bases and J by 10 bases, with 4 bases of the junction left unmatched. The germline V gene encodes CDR1 SNHLY and CDR2 FYNNEI. This CDR3 is built from 12 residues. The CDR3 DNA sequence: TGTGCCAGCAGTGGGGGGGGTATCGAGCAGTTCTTC. It specifies CASSGGGIEQFF.

In regard to this clone: The sample contains more than one DNA sequence encoding this CDR3. The CDR3 region has the DNA TGTGCCAGCAGTGAGTCCGGGGCGGCTAATGAAAAACTGTTTTTT. This encodes CASSESGAANEKLFF. This chain joins TRBV25-1 and TRBJ1-4; a possible D gene is TRBD1 (5 bases). Germline-derived CDR1 and CDR2 are MGHDK and SYGVNS. Trimming removed 3 bases at V and 3 bases at J, with 11 bases between. The CDR3 length is 15 residues.

Of note for this clone: Other nucleotide sequences in the sample specify the same CDR3. For the CDR3, the DNA is TGCGCCAGCAGCTTGGTCCTTTCCTACGAGCAGTACTTC. Translated, it gives CASSLVLSYEQYF. The V gene is TRBV5-1, the J gene TRBJ2-7, with D uncertain. Germline V gene sequence: CDR1 SGHRS, CDR2 YFSETQ. This CDR3 contains 13 residues. V was shortened by 0 bases and J by 1 base, with 5 bases between the two germline ends.

On this clone: At the DNA level, this CDR3 is encoded by other sequences in the same sample as well. The chain recombines TRBV18 with TRBJ2-5; D not certain. CDR1 and CDR2 (germline): KGHSH, LQKENI. V was cut by 0 bases and J by 4 bases, with 6 bases left in between. The CDR3 spans 13 residues. The chain's CDR3 is CASSPPPPETQYF. The DNA for the CDR3 is TGTGCCAGCTCACCACCTCCCCCAGAGACCCAGTACTTC.

This clone occurred once. The chain links TRBV6-1 to TRBJ2-7, with 7 bases aligning to TRBD1. The junction had 3 bases not matched to a gene; V was cut back by 5 bases and J by 2 bases. Germline CDR1 reads MNHNS; CDR2 reads SASEGT. The CDR3 consists of 13 residues. CDR3 region: CASSRDSTYEQYF. CDR3 nucleotide sequence: TGTGCCAGCAGTCGGGACAGTACCTACGAGCAGTACTTC.

This chain joins TRBV18 and TRBJ2-7, with 10 bases lining up with TRBD2. V shed 2 bases and J 4 bases; nucleotides not matched to a gene: 5. This CDR3 comprises 15 residues. Germline CDR1 is KGHSH and CDR2 is LQKENI. The CDR3 coding sequence is TGTGCCAGCTCACCAAGGGCTAGCGGGAGATACGAGCAGTACTTC. Its protein is CASSPRASGRYEQYF.

The chain links TRBV11-2 to TRBJ1-2, with TRBD1 matching 11 bases. The junction had 7 bases not matched to a gene; V was cut back by 6 bases and J by 4 bases. CDR1 is SGHAT, CDR2 FQNNGV, per germline. The CDR3 has 15 amino acids. CDR3 loop: CASRFEDRGLYGYTF. In DNA form, the CDR3 reads TGTGCCAGCAGGTTCGAGGACAGGGGGCTCTATGGCTACACCTTC.

The chain combines TRBV29-1 with TRBJ1-4; possibly TRBD1 for D (5 bases). The CDR3 extends over 12 amino acids. CDR1 is SQVTM and CDR2 is ANQGSEA in the germline V gene. The V end was cut by 7 bases, the J end by 3 bases, with 9 bases between. Here the CDR3 DNA reads TGCAGCGCAGGGAGGGCTAATGAAAAACTGTTTTTT. This encodes CSAGRANEKLFF.